This T cell receptor (beta chain) was obtained from a study of shared clonotypes between healthy human individuals. This clone was detected only a few times. The protocol was immunoSEQ multiplex PCR, while the TCRdb copy is restricted to in-frame clones and leaves out a portion. The sample consists of hundreds of thousands of clones, about 95% of them appearing once. The naive CD8 subset, CD45RO-negative cells positively selected for CCR7, excluded terminally differentiated effector memory CD45RA+ cells. Donors were healthy HIV-negative adults without recently reported acute infections or vaccinations. The receptor was isolated from a woman aged 25 to 39 in good health. Sample: naive CD8+ T cells sorted from blood.

Here the CDR3 DNA reads TGTGCCAGCTGCCCCTCCGGACTAGTGTACGAGCAGTACTTC. Translating it yields CASCPSGLVYEQYF. The chain combines TRBV7-8 with TRBJ2-7, with 7 bases fitting TRBD2. The germline gives CDR1 SGHVS, CDR2 FQNEAQ. The J segment lost 4 bases and the V segment lost 8 bases, leaving 11 bases of the junction unmatched. This CDR3 contains 14 residues.